The rows below give T cell receptor beta chains drawn from one sample of a study of cytomegalovirus exposure and HLA in healthy donors. Profiled with immunoSEQ multiplex PCR; TCRdb holds only in-frame clones, not every one. The sample has fewer than 90,000 clones, 84% seen once. The sample comprised PBMCs. These receptors came from a woman aged 18 to 35 in good health and CMV-seropositive. The CDR3 runs from the conserved cysteine through the conserved F or W. The order of the fields is D gene, V gene, J gene, clone size, CDR3 DNA, CDR3 protein. A D gene is named only where the DNA matches it firmly. Expanded clones get a size class; other rows say once, few or many, or leave the size out.

>-|TRBV28|TRBJ1-6|-
TGTGCCAGCACCTTTTGGAGCTCCTATAATTCACCCCTCCACTTT
CASTFWSSYNSPLHF
>-|TRBV6-1|TRBJ2-5|-
TGTGCCAGCTGCCGGGACTTCCAAGAGACCCAGTACTTC
CASCRDFQETQYF
>TRBD1|TRBV7-9|TRBJ2-3|-
TGTGCCAGCAGCTCACCCGGACAGGTTCTAAGCACAGATACGCAGTATTTT
CASSSPGQVLSTDTQYF
>TRBD1|TRBV27|TRBJ1-4|-
TGTGCCAGCAGTACCCTCCTCACAGGGGGCACGCGAGAAAAACTGTTTTTT
CASSTLLTGGTREKLFF
>-|TRBV30|TRBJ1-3|-
TGTGCCTGGACCCCCAAAACTGGAAACACCATATATTTT
CAWTPKTGNTIYF
>-|TRBV11-3|TRBJ1-1|-
TGTGCCAGCAGCTTGTCACACCTGAACACTGAAGCTTTCTTT
CASSLSHLNTEAFF
>TRBD1|TRBV10-2|TRBJ2-1|-
TGCGCCAGCAGCCTCCCGGGACAGGGGGCCAATGAGCAGTTCTTC
CASSLPGQGANEQFF
>-|TRBV6-1|TRBJ1-5|-
TGTGCCAGCAGTGATCAGGGTTTCAATCAGCCCCAGCATTTT
CASSDQGFNQPQHF
>-|TRBV27|TRBJ2-7|few
TGTGCCAGCACAAGGACGGGGAGCTCCTACGAGCAGTACTTC
CASTRTGSSYEQYF
>-|TRBV6-6|TRBJ2-6|-
TGTGCCAGCAGCCAAGGGGTCTCTGGGGCCAACGTCCTGACTTTC
CASSQGVSGANVLTF
>-|TRBV4-2|TRBJ1-3|once
TGTGCCAGCAGCCAAGCCCCAGGGAGGTTCAATGGAAACACCATATATTTT
CASSQAPGRFNGNTIYF
>-|TRBV9|TRBJ1-4|-
TGTGCCAGCAGCGGTGGGGCAGAAAAACTGTTTTTT
CASSGGAEKLFF
>TRBD2|TRBV19|TRBJ2-1|-
TGTGCCAGTAGTATAAAGGCGGGGGGGCCCTATGAGCAGTTCTTC
CASSIKAGGPYEQFF
>TRBD2|TRBV19|TRBJ2-3|-
TGTGCCAGTAGGCCATCCGGGACTAGTTCGACGCAGTATTTT
CASRPSGTSSTQYF
>TRBD2|TRBV28|TRBJ2-3|-
TGTGCCAGCACCATAGCGGGGCACACAGATACGCAGTATTTT
CASTIAGHTDTQYF
>-|TRBV6-1|TRBJ2-3|-
TGTGCCAGCAGTACCAGCGACCGCACAGATACGCAGTATTTT
CASSTSDRTDTQYF
>-|TRBV19|TRBJ1-1|-
TGTGCCAGTAGGCGGAGTTACACTGAAGCTTTCTTT
CASRRSYTEAFF
>-|TRBV6-5|TRBJ1-3|-
TGTGCCAGCAGCGGGGGGTGGGGCTCTGGAAACACCATATATTTT
CASSGGWGSGNTIYF
>-|TRBV18|TRBJ2-7|few
TGTGCCAGCTCACCCAGAACCTACGAGCAGTACTTC
CASSPRTYEQYF
>-|TRBV7-2|TRBJ2-7|-
TGTGCCAGCAGCCCCTCCCACAGTACCTACGAGCAGTACTTC
CASSPSHSTYEQYF
>TRBD1|TRBV30|TRBJ2-7|-
TGTGCCTGGAGTCTTGGACAGGGCGACGAGCAGTACTTC
CAWSLGQGDEQYF
>-|TRBV30|TRBJ1-1|few
TGTGCCTACACGGCGGCGGGAAACACTGAAGCTTTCTTT
CAYTAAGNTEAFF